The rows below give T cell receptor beta chains drawn from one sample of a study of T cells after yellow fever vaccination. In TCRdb, the 5' RACE reads were re-called with MiXCR into one record per CDR3 protein. Among 620,000 or so distinct CDR3 sequences listed, around a sixth were seen once. The input for sequencing was PBMCs, taken less than 6 days after the first yellow fever vaccination. The receptors here all came from a young man who received the YFV17D yellow fever vaccine. Both conserved end residues are part of each CDR3. D genes are given only for firm matches. The size entry is marked missing in some rows and otherwise reads once, few, many or a size class.

abundance	d_gene	j_gene	v_gene	CDR3aa	CDR3nt
few	-	TRBJ2-7	TRBV5-1	CASSLAGVPFEQYF	TGCGCCAGCAGCTTGGCCGGGGTCCCTTTCGAGCAGTACTTC
many	-	TRBJ2-3	TRBV5-1	CASRAPSTDTQYF	TGCGCCAGCAGGGCACCTAGCACAGATACGCAGTATTTT
few	TRBD1	TRBJ1-4	TRBV19	CASRDRGGSNEKLFF	TGTGCCAGTAGGGACAGGGGAGGGAGTAATGAAAAACTGTTTTTT
-	-	TRBJ2-7	TRBV7-9	CASGETGFEQYF	TGTGCCTCGGGGGAGACAGGGTTCGAGCAGTACTTC
-	-	TRBJ2-7	TRBV25-1	CASSEPYKYEQYF	TGTGCCAGCAGTGAACCTTACAAGTACGAGCAGTACTTC
-	-	TRBJ2-7	TRBV6-6	CASRTGPNFEQYF	TGTGCCAGCAGAACAGGGCCCAATTTTGAGCAGTACTTC
-	-	TRBJ1-2	TRBV7-2	CASSLAWQTNYGYTF	TGTGCCAGCAGCTTAGCGTGGCAGACAAACTATGGCTACACCTTC
few	TRBD2	TRBJ2-1	TRBV20-1	CSVRGGGPYNEQFF	TGCAGTGTAAGAGGCGGGGGGCCATACAATGAGCAGTTCTTC
-	-	TRBJ1-3	TRBV7-3	CASSLKGTGGNTIYF	TGTGCCAGCAGCTTAAAAGGCACGGGAGGAAACACCATATATTTT
-	TRBD1	TRBJ2-7	TRBV29-1	CSVVRQGAIEQYF	TGCAGCGTTGTCAGACAGGGGGCTATCGAGCAGTACTTC
few	-	TRBJ2-7	TRBV7-9	CASSSRRERIKGYEQYF	TGTGCCAGCAGCTCGAGACGGGAACGTATAAAGGGCTACGAGCAGTACTTC
-	TRBD1	TRBJ1-2	TRBV29-1	CSVRHRGPNYGYTF	TGCAGCGTCAGACACAGGGGGCCGAACTATGGCTACACCTTC
-	TRBD1	TRBJ1-2	TRBV5-1	CASSNTGTGYGYTF	TGCGCCAGCAGCAACACCGGGACAGGGTACGGCTACACCTTC
many	TRBD1	TRBJ1-1	TRBV5-1	CASSPQGGSTEAFF	TGCGCCAGCAGCCCCCAAGGGGGCTCGACTGAAGCTTTCTTT
few	-	TRBJ1-6	TRBV6-1	CASHTGNNSPLHF	TGTGCCAGCCACACAGGGAATAATTCACCCCTCCACTTT
-	TRBD2	TRBJ2-1	TRBV5-1	CASSPSSGEQFF	TGCGCCAGCAGCCCCTCTAGCGGTGAGCAGTTCTTC
-	-	TRBJ1-5	TRBV6-5	CASSYGSHSNQPQHF	TGTGCCAGCAGTTACGGCAGCCATAGCAATCAGCCCCAGCATTTT
few	TRBD1	TRBJ1-5	TRBV6-1	CASNDRVDQPQHF	TGTGCCAGCAACGACAGGGTTGATCAGCCCCAGCATTTT
few	-	TRBJ2-1	TRBV7-2	CASSSGGFLEQFF	TGTGCCAGCAGCTCCGGAGGGTTTCTTGAGCAGTTCTTC
once	-	TRBJ1-1	TRBV12-3/TRBV12-4	CASSSETGGEAFF	TGTGCCAGCAGTTCCGAAACGGGGGGTGAAGCTTTCTTT
many	-	TRBJ1-5	TRBV6-5	CASSYGGPRQPQHF	TGTGCCAGCAGTTATGGTGGACCACGTCAGCCCCAGCATTTT
-	TRBD2	TRBJ2-5	TRBV4-2	CASSQEGRTSGGQETQYF	TGTGCCAGCAGCCAAGAGGGTAGGACTAGCGGGGGCCAAGAGACCCAGTACTTC
-	-	TRBJ2-2	TRBV27	CASSFGGSLTGELFF	TGTGCCAGCAGTTTTGGGGGGTCCCTTACCGGGGAGCTGTTTTTT
-	TRBD1	TRBJ1-4	TRBV15	CATVGQGEKLFF	TGTGCCACCGTCGGACAGGGTGAAAAACTGTTTTTT
-	TRBD2	TRBJ2-1	TRBV9	CASSATAGGYNELFF	TGTGCCAGCAGCGCCACGGCGGGGGGGTACAATGAGCTGTTCTTC
few	-	TRBJ1-1	TRBV7-2	CASSLEVPQKGFF	TGTGCCAGCAGCTTAGAAGTTCCTCAAAAGGGTTTCTTT
few	TRBD1	TRBJ1-3	TRBV5-1	CASSGGQPGNTIYF	TGCGCCAGCAGCGGGGGACAGCCTGGAAACACCATATATTTT
-	-	TRBJ2-2	TRBV5-1	CASSFFYGGAGELFF	TGCGCCAGCAGCTTTTTTTACGGGGGCGCCGGGGAGCTGTTTTTT
-	-	TRBJ1-1	TRBV7-2	CASSLGGDGYTEAFF	TGTGCCAGCAGCTTAGGGGGGGATGGTTACACTGAAGCTTTCTTT
few	-	TRBJ1-2	TRBV7-9	CASSSGLRPYGYTF	TGTGCCAGCAGCTCGGGACTCCGCCCCTATGGCTACACCTTC
-	-	TRBJ1-2	TRBV24-1	CATSDPIYGYTF	TGTGCCACCAGTGACCCCATTTATGGCTACACCTTC
many	-	TRBJ1-5	TRBV3-1	CASSRGKGGNQPQHF	TGTGCCAGCAGCCGAGGGAAGGGGGGCAATCAGCCCCAGCATTTT
-	-	TRBJ2-5	TRBV27	CASRRDLKETQYF	TGTGCCAGCCGAAGGGATCTAAAAGAGACCCAGTACTTC
few	TRBD1	TRBJ2-1	TRBV29-1	CSVDRGRDLSVQFF	TGCAGCGTGGACAGGGGTCGGGATTTGTCCGTGCAGTTCTTC
few	TRBD2	TRBJ2-3	TRBV7-2	CASTPTSGTLTDTQYF	TGTGCCAGCACCCCGACTAGCGGCACTCTCACAGATACGCAGTATTTT
-	-	TRBJ2-3	TRBV12-3/TRBV12-4	CASSRSWTDTQYF	TGTGCCAGCAGCCGCAGTTGGACAGATACGCAGTATTTT
few	-	TRBJ2-3	TRBV29-1	CSVLRGRTTDTQYF	TGCAGCGTCCTCCGGGGACGGACCACAGATACGCAGTATTTT
-	-	TRBJ2-5	TRBV20-1	CSARDPQETQYF	TGCAGTGCTAGAGATCCCCAGGAGACCCAGTACTTC
-	-	TRBJ2-6	TRBV2	CASSRDGISGANVLTF	TGTGCCAGCAGTCGGGACGGGATCTCTGGGGCCAACGTCCTGACTTTC
-	-	TRBJ1-2	TRBV7-9	CASSKQTGPHGYTF	TGTGCCAGCAGCAAACAAACAGGGCCCCATGGCTACACCTTC
few	-	TRBJ2-7	TRBV11-1	CASGVGYRDEQYF	TGTGCCAGCGGGGTTGGTTATAGGGACGAGCAGTACTTC
few	TRBD1	TRBJ2-7	TRBV4-1	CASSQFPGQPSYEQYF	TGCGCCAGCAGCCAATTTCCGGGACAGCCGTCCTACGAGCAGTACTTC
-	-	TRBJ2-5	TRBV4-1	CASSQDSEAGDQETQYF	TGCGCCAGCAGCCAAGATTCAGAGGCAGGCGACCAAGAGACCCAGTACTTC
-	TRBD1	TRBJ1-1	TRBV5-1	CASSQGQATEAFF	TGCGCCAGCAGCCAGGGACAGGCTACTGAAGCTTTCTTT
few	-	TRBJ2-5	TRBV7-2	CASSLGLWGRETQYF	TGTGCCAGCAGCTTAGGGTTATGGGGTAGGGAGACCCAGTACTTC
once	-	TRBJ2-7	TRBV5-1	CASSLREPGRAEQYF	TGCGCCAGCAGCTTGAGAGAACCCGGTCGGGCCGAGCAGTACTTC
few	-	TRBJ1-1	TRBV25-1	CASSDFDLGGQQAFF	TGTGCCAGCAGTGACTTTGACTTGGGCGGCCAGCAAGCTTTCTTT
-	-	TRBJ1-6	TRBV5-1	CASSWDGLSALHF	TGCGCCAGCAGCTGGGACGGACTTTCGGCCCTCCACTTT
-	TRBD2	TRBJ2-5	TRBV29-1	CSVSTSGGQETQYF	TGCAGCGTCTCGACTAGCGGGGGGCAAGAGACCCAGTACTTC